One and the same sample provided the 17 T cell receptor beta chains below, sequenced in a study of T cell responses to AZD1222 COVID-19 vaccine. Generated by immunoSEQ multiplex PCR, the TCRdb table keeps only in-frame clones and is missing some. Among just over 80,000 clones listed, about 90% were seen once. Sequenced material: peripheral blood, taken on day 0 of AZD1222 vaccination. The receptors were gathered from an adult in good health.

The chain has TRBV19 and TRBJ2-5; weak D call: TRBD2 (6 bases). Per the germline V gene, CDR1 is LNHDA and CDR2 is SQIVND (reference sequence). V shed 5 bases and J shed 4 bases, with 35 bases lying between them. This CDR3 contains 21 residues. CDR3 DNA sequence: TGTGCCAGTAGTCCACTCCGTCGGGCCACCGGGCGCGGGATTAATTTAGAGACCCAGTACTTC. Protein: CASSPLRRATGRGINLETQYF.

The rearrangement joins TRBV7-2 to TRBJ1-1; tentative D call: TRBD1 (6 bases). The V gene's germline CDR1 is SGHTA and CDR2 FQGNSA. The CDR3 sequence is 15 residues long. Trimming cost V 6 bases and J 4 bases, with 18 bases left between them. The CDR3: CASSSPLHRATEAFF. CDR3 bases: TGTGCCAGCAGTTCACCCCTGCACAGGGCCACTGAAGCTTTCTTT. Combining the CDR3 with reference TRBV7-2 and TRBJ1-1 gives the whole variable domain GAGVSQSPSNKVTEKGKDVELRCDPISGHTALYWYRQSLGQGLEFLIYFQGNSAPDKSGLPSDRFSAERTGGSVSTLTIQRTQQEDSAVYLCASSSPLHRATEAFFGQGTRLTVV.

The rearrangement joins TRBV5-1 to TRBJ1-4, with D possibly being TRBD1 (6 bases). The germline V and J ends were trimmed by 4 bases and 5 bases, with 18 bases remaining between them. CDR1 and CDR2 from the germline V gene are SGHRS and YFSETQ. The CDR3 has 16 amino acids. The CDR3 loop reads CASSVGQMTENEKLFF. CDR3 bases: TGCGCCAGCAGCGTTGGACAGATGACTGAAAATGAAAAACTGTTTTTT.

Only one count was recorded for this clone. V is TRBV6-1 and J is TRBJ2-1; TRBD1 aligns across 12 bases. Germline CDR1 is MNHNS and CDR2 is SASEGT. J was trimmed by 7 bases and V by 1 base; bases with no gene match: 5. The CDR3 extends over 16 amino acids. CDR3 in amino acids: CASSEVGQGARNEQFF. CDR3 nucleotide sequence: TGTGCCAGCAGTGAAGTGGGACAGGGGGCGAGGAATGAGCAGTTCTTC.

The chain recombines TRBV20-1 with TRBJ1-6, with D perhaps matching TRBD1 (5 bases). V lost 3 bases, J lost 7 bases, and 16 bases lay in between. The CDR3 loop spans 15 amino acids. Germline loops: CDR1 DFQATT, CDR2 SNEGSKA (reference sequence). The CDR3 is CSASSAGQSNSPLHF. The CDR3 DNA is TGCAGTGCTAGTAGCGCAGGGCAGTCAAATTCACCCCTCCACTTT.

J is TRBJ1-2 and V is TRBV30, with a weak D call TRBD1 (6 bases). Germline CDR1 is GTSNPN and CDR2 is SVGIG (reference sequence). The CDR3 contains 13 residues. Trimming stripped 2 bases from V and 3 bases from J, with 10 bases between. The CDR3 coding sequence is TGTGCCTGGAGTCCCGGACAGTACTATGGCTACACCTTC. Encoded protein: CAWSPGQYYGYTF.

The chain employs TRBV7-6 and TRBJ1-2; a weak D match, TRBD1 (5 bases). V was pared by 2 bases and J by 7 bases, with 8 bases between. Germline lookup yields CDR1 SGHVS and CDR2 FNYEAQ. This CDR3 is 12 amino acids long. CDR3 nucleotides: TGTGCCAGCAGCTTATCGGGGACTGGCTACACCTTC. Encoded protein: CASSLSGTGYTF. Looking up the rest from reference TRBV7-6 and TRBJ1-2 gives the full variable domain: GAGVSQSPRYKVTKRGQDVALRCDPISGHVSLYWYRQALGQGPEFLTYFNYEAQQDKSGLPNDRFSAERPEGSISTLTIQRTEQRDSAMYRCASSLSGTGYTFGSGTRLTVV.

The chain uses TRBV5-1 and TRBJ1-1; D perhaps matches TRBD1 (6 bases). Trimming cost V 4 bases and J 2 bases, with 12 bases left between them. The length of the CDR3 is 14 residues. Germline V gives CDR1 SGHRS, CDR2 YFSETQ. The CDR3 DNA sequence: TGCGCCAGCAGCGCCCAGACAGGCAACACTGAAGCTTTCTTT. It is translated as CASSAQTGNTEAFF.

The chain is built from TRBV30 and TRBJ1-1; 7 bases are a match to TRBD1. The CDR3 is 14 residues long. Germline V gene lookup returns CDR1 GTSNPN and CDR2 SVGIG (reference sequence). With V trimmed by 1 base and J by 6 bases, 8 bases remained unmatched. This chain's CDR3 is CAWSGQGMVPEAFF. CDR3 coding DNA: TGTGCCTGGAGTGGACAGGGAATGGTCCCTGAAGCTTTCTTT.

The CDR3 sequence: CASSSPRGQNTEAFF. CDR3 nucleotides: TGTGCCAGCAGCTCGCCGAGGGGACAGAACACTGAAGCTTTCTTT. The chain is built from TRBV7-9 and TRBJ1-1; a possible D gene is TRBD1 (6 bases). Germline V gene sequence: CDR1 SEHNR, CDR2 FQNEAQ (reference sequence). The germline V and J ends were trimmed by 4 bases and 1 base, with 13 bases remaining between them. The CDR3 runs 15 residues.

This clone appeared once. Other DNA sequences from this sample encode an identical CDR3 as well. CDR3 DNA sequence: TGTGCCAGCAGCTTAGTCGGAGAGACCCAGTACTTC. Translated, it gives CASSLVGETQYF. The chain joins TRBV7-3 to TRBJ2-5; D is ambiguous. Between the trimmed V and J ends, which lost 2 bases and 4 bases, there was a span of 5 bases. The CDR3 extends over 12 amino acids. From germline, CDR1 is SGHTA and CDR2 FQGTGA.

The rearrangement links TRBV5-6 to TRBJ1-2, with TRBD1 matching over 8 bases. Per the germline V gene, CDR1 is SGHDT and CDR2 is YYEEEE. The V segment lost 4 bases and the J segment 4 bases; nucleotides outside the gene matches: 9. This CDR3 is built from 15 residues. The DNA of the CDR3 is TGTGCCAGCAGCGTGGACAGGGCCGTCTTCTATGGCTACACCTTC. Protein sequence: CASSVDRAVFYGYTF.

This chain connects TRBV28 to TRBJ1-6; D remains unclear. Germline V lookup: CDR1 MDHEN, CDR2 SYDVKM. This CDR3 has 13 residues. V was shortened by 8 bases and J by 6 bases, with 11 bases between the two germline ends. The CDR3 DNA reads TGTGCCAGCGATCTGGGTTTTAATTCACCCCTCCACTTT. Translation: CASDLGFNSPLHF.

The chain uses TRBV30 and TRBJ1-2; TRBD1 aligns across 9 bases. CDR1 is GTSNPN and CDR2 is SVGIG in the germline V gene (reference sequence). After removal of 0 bases from V and 7 bases from J, the junction contained 9 bases not matched to a gene. CDR3 length equals 15 residues. The CDR3 bases are TGTGCCTGGAGTGTACCGGGACAGGGATTCCTTGGCTACACCTTC. This gives the protein CAWSVPGQGFLGYTF.

V gene TRBV18 combines with J gene TRBJ2-5; D gene unclear. This CDR3 has 12 amino acids. Germline lookup yields CDR1 KGHSH and CDR2 LQKENI. Trimming removed 2 bases at V and 4 bases at J, with 5 bases between. The CDR3 spells CASSPETETQYF. The CDR3 DNA sequence: TGTGCCAGCTCACCAGAGACAGAGACCCAGTACTTC.

This sequence joins TRBV7-2 and TRBJ1-1; the D is unclear. The V gene's germline CDR1 is SGHTA and CDR2 FQGNSA. The CDR3 covers 13 residues. Trimming shortened V by 2 bases and J by 1 base, and 5 bases separated the two germline ends. CDR3: CASSLNRNTEAFF. DNA for the CDR3: TGTGCCAGCAGCTTAAACCGGAACACTGAAGCTTTCTTT.

This clone was recorded only once. The V call is TRBV7-2, the J call TRBJ1-2; TRBD1 is a possible D gene (6 bases). Looked up from germline, CDR1 is SGHTA and CDR2 is FQGNSA. V was cut by 3 bases and J by 0 bases, with 17 bases left in between. The CDR3 sequence is 17 residues long. The CDR3 DNA sequence: TGTGCCAGCAGCTTGACCGGGACATACTCTCCTAACTATGGCTACACCTTC. Its translation: CASSLTGTYSPNYGYTF.